This TCR beta chain derives from a study of Ad26.COV2.S vaccination and SARS-CoV-2 variants. The overall study: Intramuscularly, Ad26.COV2.S was given either once or twice, 56 days apart.

Findings and limits, study-wide: It was vaccine recipients, not placebo recipients, who had the higher spike-specific TCR breadth. Non-spike TCR breadth was similar in vaccine and placebo recipients.

As to this clone: Its cognate antigen is unknown.

TCRdb keeps only in-frame clones here, not all; method: immunoSEQ multiplex PCR. The sample contains about 420,000 clones, around 87% of which appear only once. V was pared by 6 bases and J by 4 bases, with 11 bases of the junction left unmatched. The CDR3 spans 16 residues. CDR1 and CDR2 (germline): SQVTM, ANQGSEA. Treatment noted: about 20 received Ad26.COV2.S at low or high dose, single or two shots; several received placebo; per-sample allocation not given. The study sampled participants on day 63 after the first vaccine or placebo injection. The donor's status was that of an adult aged 18-55 years in Boston.

The specimen comprised peripheral blood, sampled in a trial of Ad26.COV2.S vaccine versus placebo. The chain carries TRBV29-1 and TRBJ2-7; 14 bases agree with TRBD2. This clonotype was obtained from a person aged 18-65 years who received the Ad26.COV2.S COVID-19 vaccine or a placebo. The CDR3 coding sequence is TGCAGCGTCGGTTCCGGGACTAGCGGGGGAGCGTACGAGCAGTACTTC. Translation gives CSVGSGTSGGAYEQYF.